This T cell receptor (beta chain) was captured by sequencing in a study of blood T cell repertoires in COVID-19. Sequenced by immunoSEQ multiplex PCR; TCRdb stores in-frame clones only, minus some. The sample lists about 130,000 clones, more than 70% seen once, with approximately 4% in the top ten. This sequence originates from an older woman with acute or convalescent COVID-19. The sequencing input was peripheral blood.

The CDR3 nucleotides read TGCGCCAGCAGACTACCGGGACAGCATTCACCCCTCCACTTT. This encodes CASRLPGQHSPLHF. V usage is TRBV5-1 and J usage is TRBJ1-6; 7 bases align to TRBD1. The CDR3 is 14 residues long. Losses at the gene ends were 5 bases for V and 8 bases for J; bases not matched to a gene: 7. Germline lookup yields CDR1 SGHRS and CDR2 YFSETQ.